The 26 T cell receptor beta chains listed next were all sequenced from one sample in a study of CD8 T cells in Susac syndrome. Random hexamers were used to reverse transcribe 0.5 to 1 ug of RNA. TCRdb passed the immunoSEQ multiplex PCR reads through MiXCR, listing each CDR3 protein once. The repertoire holds about 210,000 distinct CDR3 sequences, 95% seen once, with about 0.088% in the top ten. Sample: CD4+ T cells from PBMCs. The origin of the receptors is a human donor with multiple sclerosis.

This clonotype was recorded only once. This chain uses TRBV2 with TRBJ2-7; the match to TRBD1 covers 7 bases. V gave up 10 bases and J gave up 3 bases; unmatched junction bases: 6. This CDR3 spans 12 amino acids. Germline V gene data show CDR1 as SNHLY and CDR2 as FYNNEI. The CDR3 coding sequence is TGTGCCACCAGCCGGGACAGCTACGAGCAGTACTTC. Translating it yields CATSRDSYEQYF.

This clonotype was seen more than once but under ten times. The gene calls are TRBV12-3 or TRBV12-4 and TRBJ2-5; D gene ambiguous. V was cut by 3 bases and J by 5 bases, with 1 base left in between. The CDR3 consists of 10 residues. CDR3 region: CASSLETQYF. DNA for the CDR3: TGTGCCAGCAGTTTGGAGACCCAGTACTTC.

This chain connects TRBV12-3 or TRBV12-4 to TRBJ2-2; 8 bases match TRBD2. J gave up 7 bases and V 4 bases, and 14 bases lay outside the gene matches. The CDR3 totals 17 residues. This CDR3 reads CASSSRSVAGLIGELFF. In DNA form, the CDR3 reads TGTGCCAGCAGTTCACGAAGCGTAGCGGGATTAATCGGGGAGCTGTTTTTT.

V and J are TRBV4-1 and TRBJ1-1; 7 nucleotides agree with TRBD1. CDR3 length: 16 residues. From germline, CDR1 is MGHRA and CDR2 YSYEKL. J lost 1 base, V lost 3 bases, and 8 bases had no gene match. CDR3 DNA sequence: TGCGCCAGCAGCCAGTCAAGGGGACAGCAGAACACTGAAGCTTTCTTT. It yields the protein CASSQSRGQQNTEAFF.

CDR3 DNA sequence: TGTGCCAGTAGTATTGTGGGGGGTGCTTCCTACGAGCAGTACTTC. Translating it yields CASSIVGGASYEQYF. The gene calls are TRBV19 and TRBJ2-7; TRBD2 is a possible D gene (6 bases). The germline V gene encodes CDR1 LNHDA and CDR2 SQIVND (reference sequence). The CDR3 has 15 amino acids. Trimming took 3 bases from V and 1 from J, leaving 13 bases between them. Based on the CDR3 plus reference TRBV19 and TRBJ2-7, the full variable domain is DGGITQSPKYLFRKEGQNVTLSCEQNLNHDAMYWYRQDPGQGLRLIYYSQIVNDFQKGDIAEGYSVSREKKESFPLTVTSAQKNPTAFYLCASSIVGGASYEQYFGPGTRLTVT.

V gene TRBV29-1 combines with J gene TRBJ2-7; D is tentatively TRBD1 or TRBD2 (5 bases each). This CDR3 is built from 13 residues. V lost 7 bases to trimming and J lost 3 bases, with 16 bases between them. CDR1 SQVTM and CDR2 ANQGSEA come from the germline V gene. The chain's CDR3 is CSALGGTNYEQYF. CDR3 sequence (DNA): TGCAGCGCCCTCGGTGGGACCAACTACGAGCAGTACTTC.

V and J are TRBV30 and TRBJ2-1; TRBD1 aligns across 7 bases. Germline V lookup: CDR1 GTSNPN, CDR2 SVGIG (reference sequence). This CDR3 is built from 17 residues. V shed 6 bases and J 0 bases; nucleotides not matched to a gene: 14. The CDR3: CACLKGGAPSSYNEQFF. As DNA, the CDR3 is TGTGCCTGCCTTAAAGGGGGCGCCCCTAGCTCCTACAATGAGCAGTTCTTC.

The chain uses TRBV3-1 and TRBJ1-5, with 7 bases that match TRBD1. The CDR3 consists of 15 residues. V lost 0 bases, J lost 6 bases, and 5 bases stayed unmatched. From germline, CDR1 is LGHDT and CDR2 YNNKEL (reference sequence). CDR3 sequence reads: CASSQDSGGGQPQHF. The CDR3 coding sequence is TGTGCCAGCAGCCAAGATTCAGGGGGTGGTCAGCCCCAGCATTTT. Looking up the rest from reference TRBV3-1 and TRBJ1-5 gives the full variable domain: DTAVSQTPKYLVTQMGNDKSIKCEQNLGHDTMYWYKQDSKKFLKIMFSYNNKELIINETVPNRFSPKSPDKAHLNLHINSLELGDSAVYFCASSQDSGGGQPQHFGDGTRLSIL.

This rearrangement joins TRBV19 to TRBJ2-4; D remains unclear. Trimming left V 5 bases short and J 0 bases short, with 8 bases between. The CDR3 has 14 residues. From germline, CDR1 is LNHDA and CDR2 SQIVND (reference sequence). For the CDR3, the DNA is TGTGCCAGTAGTGCGAGGCTAGCCAAAAACATTCAGTACTTC. Its translation is CASSARLAKNIQYF.

The rearrangement uses TRBV3-1 and TRBJ2-3; D is unclear. Trimming shortened V by 3 bases and J by 6 bases, and 16 bases separated the two germline ends. Looked up from germline, CDR1 is LGHDT and CDR2 is YNNKEL (reference sequence). This CDR3 spans 15 amino acids. CDR3 DNA sequence: TGTGCCAGCAGCCATTGGACGGATGTGGGGGATACGCAGTATTTT. Amino acid sequence: CASSHWTDVGDTQYF.

The chain joins TRBV7-8 to TRBJ1-5; D gene ambiguous. CDR3 size: 14 residues. Per the germline V gene, CDR1 is SGHVS and CDR2 is FQNEAQ. Trimming removed 2 bases from V and 4 bases from J, with 9 bases in between. In DNA form, the CDR3 reads TGTGCCAGCAGCTTATCTCAAAGTAATCAGCCCCAGCATTTT. Translating gives CASSLSQSNQPQHF.

The CDR3 sequence is CASSPEEAPTYNEQFF. The CDR3 coding sequence is TGCGCCAGCAGCCCAGAGGAGGCGCCGACCTACAATGAGCAGTTCTTC. V is TRBV5-1 and J is TRBJ2-1; weak D call: TRBD2 (5 bases). CDR1 is SGHRS and CDR2 is YFSETQ in the germline V gene. CDR3 size: 16 residues. V was cut by 4 bases and J by 2 bases, with 16 bases left in between.

V and J are TRBV28 and TRBJ2-1, with D unclear. The CDR3 has 12 amino acids. The V end lost 2 bases, the J end lost 9 bases, and 8 bases lay between the germline ends. Germline loops: CDR1 MDHEN, CDR2 SYDVKM. In DNA form, the CDR3 reads TGTGCCAGCAGTTTAAACCCTTCTGAGCAGTTCTTC. Its protein is CASSLNPSEQFF. Based on the CDR3 plus reference TRBV28 and TRBJ2-1, the full variable domain is DVKVTQSSRYLVKRTGEKVFLECVQDMDHENMFWYRQDPGLGLRLIYFSYDVKMKEKGDIPEGYSVSREKKERFSLILESASTNQTSMYLCASSLNPSEQFFGPGTRLTVL.

The gene calls are TRBV3-1 and TRBJ1-5; D not certain. V was pared by 0 bases and J by 6 bases, with 6 bases between. Germline assignment: CDR1 LGHDT and CDR2 YNNKEL (reference sequence). The CDR3 consists of 13 residues. CDR3 protein: CASSQDTVQPQHF. In DNA, the CDR3 is TGTGCCAGCAGCCAAGATACCGTTCAGCCCCAGCATTTT.

The chain couples TRBV29-1 to TRBJ1-2; D uncertain. The CDR3 extends over 12 amino acids. Germline V CDR1 and CDR2: SQVTM, ANQGSEA. V was clipped by 3 bases and J by 10 bases, with 15 bases between them. The CDR3 sequence: CSVEPALGVYTF. In DNA, the CDR3 is TGCAGCGTTGAGCCCGCCCTTGGGGTCTACACCTTC.

The chain carries TRBV6-5 and TRBJ2-1; 7 positions agree with TRBD2. V lost 3 bases and J lost 6; bases outside the gene matches: 5. The CDR3 extends over 14 amino acids. Germline lookup yields CDR1 MNHEY and CDR2 SVGAGI. The CDR3 sequence: CASSYTRTSNEQFF. The DNA for the CDR3 is TGTGCCAGCAGTTATACCAGGACTAGCAATGAGCAGTTCTTC.

CDR3 coding DNA: TGTGCCAGCAGTCCCTTCCTGGAGCAGTACTTC. Translation: CASSPFLEQYF. The chain joins TRBV28 to TRBJ2-7; D not certain. V was trimmed by 5 bases and J by 7 bases, leaving 9 bases between them. This CDR3 contains 11 residues. Germline V gives CDR1 MDHEN, CDR2 SYDVKM. Supplemented by reference TRBV28 and TRBJ2-7, the full variable domain reads DVKVTQSSRYLVKRTGEKVFLECVQDMDHENMFWYRQDPGLGLRLIYFSYDVKMKEKGDIPEGYSVSREKKERFSLILESASTNQTSMYLCASSPFLEQYFGPGTRLTVT.

V is TRBV20-1 and J is TRBJ2-5; 10 bases agree with TRBD2. This CDR3 has 14 residues. V shed 5 bases and J 9 bases; nucleotides not matched to a gene: 12. Germline CDR1 and CDR2: DFQATT and SNEGSKA (reference sequence). The CDR3 reads CSAASGGATGAQYF. The CDR3 DNA reads as TGCAGTGCTGCCAGCGGGGGGGCGACCGGGGCCCAGTACTTC.

This chain connects TRBV20-1 to TRBJ2-1; D is ambiguous. CDR3 length: 17 amino acids. Germline V gene data show CDR1 as DFQATT and CDR2 as SNEGSKA (reference sequence). V gave up 1 base and J gave up 5 bases, with 21 bases separating them. CDR3: CSARARRGTPRNNEQFF. The CDR3 bases are TGCAGTGCTAGAGCGAGGAGAGGAACGCCCCGGAACAATGAGCAGTTCTTC.

This chain uses TRBV2 with TRBJ2-7; possibly TRBD1 or TRBD2 for D (5 bases each). CDR1 is SNHLY and CDR2 is FYNNEI in the germline V gene. The CDR3 is 13 amino acids. Between the trimmed V and J ends, which lost 7 bases and 2 bases, there was a span of 12 bases. CDR3 residues: CASKEGETYEQYF. As DNA, the CDR3 is TGTGCCAGCAAAGAAGGGGAGACCTACGAGCAGTACTTC.

This rearrangement joins TRBV28 to TRBJ1-1; D remains unclear. The germline V gene encodes CDR1 MDHEN and CDR2 SYDVKM. Deletions cut 5 bases from V and 4 bases from J, with 14 bases between. The CDR3 totals 14 residues. The CDR3 loop is CASSLPTAFTEAFF. CDR3 bases: TGTGCCAGCAGTCTACCTACAGCCTTCACTGAAGCTTTCTTT. Complete variable domain (other parts from reference TRBV28 and TRBJ1-1): DVKVTQSSRYLVKRTGEKVFLECVQDMDHENMFWYRQDPGLGLRLIYFSYDVKMKEKGDIPEGYSVSREKKERFSLILESASTNQTSMYLCASSLPTAFTEAFFGQGTRLTVV.

The chain joins TRBV4-1 to TRBJ1-1; D call uncertain. Trimming took off 1 base at V and 11 bases at J, with 14 bases between the two ends. Germline V gene lookup returns CDR1 MGHRA and CDR2 YSYEKL. This CDR3 comprises 13 residues. CDR3 protein: CASSQGRRGEAFF. CDR3 nucleotide sequence: TGCGCCAGCAGCCAAGGGCGTCGGGGAGAGGCTTTCTTT.

The rearrangement joins TRBV19 to TRBJ2-5; TRBD2 is a possible D gene (5 bases). The V end was cut by 5 bases, the J end by 1 base, with 11 bases between. The germline V gene encodes CDR1 LNHDA and CDR2 SQIVND (reference sequence). The CDR3 loop spans 14 amino acids. In DNA, the CDR3 is TGTGCCAGTAGTCTCCCCGGGGTCCAAGAGACCCAGTACTTC. Translation gives CASSLPGVQETQYF.

The V call is TRBV4-1, the J call TRBJ2-3; no clear D. This CDR3 is 14 amino acids long. V gave up 0 bases and J gave up 2 bases, with 6 bases separating them. Germline V gene lookup returns CDR1 MGHRA and CDR2 YSYEKL. The chain's CDR3 is CASSQDSHTDTQYF. CDR3 nucleotides: TGCGCCAGCAGCCAAGACTCACACACAGATACGCAGTATTTT.

This chain links TRBV7-2 with TRBJ1-6; unclear D gene. V was trimmed by 8 bases and J by 8 bases, leaving 10 bases between them. This CDR3 comprises 12 residues. Germline V CDR1 and CDR2: SGHTA, FQGNSA. The CDR3 DNA reads TGTGCCAGCCGGGCCTTGGATTCACCCCTCCACTTT. Encoded protein: CASRALDSPLHF.

The chain has TRBV3-1 and TRBJ2-5; D is ambiguous. The CDR3 runs to 15 residues. The germline CDR1 and CDR2 sequences are LGHDT and YNNKEL (reference sequence). V was pared by 4 bases and J by 1 base, with 13 bases between. This CDR3 is CASSLRRQTQETQYF. The CDR3 DNA reads as TGTGCCAGCAGCCTCAGAAGGCAGACCCAAGAGACCCAGTACTTC.